Below are 6 T cell receptor beta chains sequenced from a single sample in a study of OX40 agonist ivuxolimab in advanced cancers. Libraries were constructed by the immunoSEQ multiplex PCR assay. In its TCRdb copy, this immuneACCESS table keeps in-frame sequences only and misses some clones. Where compared with another copy, unresolved V genes explain less than half of these, and the others have no known cause. In all, the sample holds 58,000 or so clones, and nearly 90% of those were seen once. The biggest ten clones account for 9.5% to 15% of the sample. The specimen comprised CD4+ or CD8+ T cells sorted from blood, sampled in a trial of the OX40 agonist ivuxolimab. These receptors all stem from an adult with an advanced solid tumor such as melanoma, head and neck, liver or kidney cancer.

The J gene is TRBJ2-6, the V gene TRBV6-5; no clear D gene. V was pared by 7 bases and J by 0 bases, with 4 bases between. Looked up from germline, CDR1 is MNHEY and CDR2 is SVGAGI. This CDR3 comprises 13 residues. CDR3 sequence reads: CASTPSGANVLTF. In DNA, the CDR3 is TGTGCCAGCACCCCCTCTGGGGCCAACGTCCTGACTTTC.

The chain is built from TRBV13 and TRBJ1-4; D is undetermined. The CDR3 covers 14 residues. Germline V lookup: CDR1 PRHDT, CDR2 FYEKMQ (reference sequence). Trimming cost V 2 bases and J 5 bases, with 9 bases left between them. For the CDR3, the DNA is TGTGCCAGCAGCTTAAATGGCGGAAATGAAAAACTGTTTTTT. Amino acid sequence: CASSLNGGNEKLFF.

This chain uses TRBV19 with TRBJ1-4; D remains unclear. Per germline, CDR1 LNHDA and CDR2 SQIVND (reference sequence). The CDR3 runs to 15 residues. The ends were cut back, 2 bases at V and 7 bases at J, with 14 bases in the middle. The CDR3 region is CASSISPTRSEKLFF. CDR3 nucleotides: TGTGCCAGTAGTATATCCCCCACCCGGAGTGAAAAACTGTTTTTT.

This clone was found once. V is TRBV27 and J is TRBJ1-2; D is possibly TRBD1 (5 bases). The ends were cut back, 3 bases at V and 11 bases at J, with 13 bases in the middle. From germline, CDR1 is MNHEY and CDR2 SMNVEV (reference sequence). CDR3 length: 12 residues. This chain's CDR3 is CASSLAGRSYTF. The CDR3 DNA follows: TGTGCCAGCAGTTTGGCAGGGCGAAGTTACACCTTC.

The rearrangement uses TRBV6-6 and TRBJ2-2; a possible D gene is TRBD1 (5 bases). Germline-derived CDR1 and CDR2 are MNHNY and SVGAGI (reference sequence). The V gene lost 2 bases and the J gene lost 0 bases, with 7 bases spanning the gap. The CDR3 covers 15 residues. For the CDR3, the DNA is TGTGCCAGCAGTTACGACAGAGCGAACACCGGGGAGCTGTTTTTT. This codes for CASSYDRANTGELFF.

The gene calls are TRBV27 and TRBJ2-7, with 10 bases fitting TRBD1. The CDR3 runs to 13 residues. After removal of 8 bases from V and 7 bases from J, the junction contained 8 bases not matched to a gene. Per germline, CDR1 MNHEY and CDR2 SMNVEV (reference sequence). CDR3 bases: TGTGCCAGCCGGACAGGGGGGAATGTGGAGCAGTACTTC. Protein: CASRTGGNVEQYF.